This T cell receptor (beta chain) was captured by sequencing in a study of CD8 T cells in ankylosing spondylitis. Study results and caveats: Earlier authors reported some of these motif variants in reactive arthritis synovial fluid and blood. Characteristic of ankylosing spondylitis blood, it appeared, was a TCR beta motif comprising several highly homologous variants. Disease-linked clones bore a CD8+ phenotype and were relatively rare in peripheral blood.

The germline CDR1 and CDR2 sequences are SGDLS and YYNGEE. V dropped 2 bases and J dropped 5 bases, with 19 bases sitting between them. This CDR3 has 17 residues. Only a few counts were recorded for this clonotype. The antigen is undetermined. Scientists made TCR beta libraries using quantitative 5'-RACE with molecular barcodes. TCRdb independently ran MiXCR on the 5' RACE reads; one entry per CDR3 protein. The table shows fewer than 30,000 distinct CDR3 sequences, with 2.5% occurring only once. Sequencing was done on a sample of blood, either unsorted or a sorted T cell fraction (not recorded which). The clonotype was recovered from a female donor with ankylosing spondylitis or in good health (not recorded which). The rearrangement links TRBV9 to TRBJ2-2, with D perhaps matching TRBD2 (6 bases). The CDR3 is CASSVVSGSSGTGELFF. The DNA for the CDR3 is TGTGCCAGCAGCGTCGTCTCCGGGAGCTCTGGGACCGGGGAGCTGTTTTTT.